The 8 T cell receptor beta chains reported below all come from one sample, sequenced in a study of T cell responses to AZD1222 COVID-19 vaccine. Profiled with immunoSEQ multiplex PCR; TCRdb holds only in-frame clones, not every one. This sample yields 95,000 to 110,000 clones, of which around nine tenths are seen a single time; roughly a fifth belongs to the top ten. Specimen: peripheral blood, collected on day 0 of AZD1222 vaccination. The receptor set was obtained from an adult in good health.

The chain joins TRBV2 to TRBJ2-3; D is unresolved. Per the germline V gene, CDR1 is SNHLY and CDR2 is FYNNEI. The CDR3 runs 15 residues. With 2 bases removed from V and 2 bases from J, the gap between germline ends came to 11 bases. The CDR3 bases are TGTGCCAGCAGTGAATCCGGCTCCACCACAGATACGCAGTATTTT. It codes for CASSESGSTTDTQYF.

The chain uses TRBV24-1 and TRBJ2-3; perhaps TRBD1 as D (5 bases). V lost 0 bases and J lost 2, with 11 bases in between. This CDR3 is 16 amino acids long. Looked up from germline, CDR1 is KGHDR and CDR2 is SFDVKD. The CDR3 sequence: CATSDLKGPYTDTQYF. CDR3 nucleotides: TGTGCCACCAGTGATTTGAAGGGGCCCTACACAGATACGCAGTATTTT.

The chain recombines TRBV12-3 or TRBV12-4 with TRBJ1-5; the match to TRBD1 covers 8 bases. V shed 6 bases and J 6 bases; nucleotides not matched to a gene: 4. CDR3 length: 13 amino acids. The CDR3 region is CASRTGVAQPQHF. In nucleotides, the CDR3 is TGTGCCAGCAGGACAGGGGTTGCTCAGCCCCAGCATTTT.

The chain joins TRBV12-3 or TRBV12-4 to TRBJ1-4; D gene ambiguous. Trimming removed 6 bases from V and 8 bases from J, with 13 bases in between. The CDR3 loop spans 13 amino acids. The CDR3 here is CASRPFGEEKLFF. The CDR3 DNA follows: TGTGCCAGCAGGCCTTTTGGTGAAGAAAAACTGTTTTTT.

The chain has TRBV29-1 and TRBJ1-4; maybe TRBD1 (5 bases). From germline, CDR1 is SQVTM and CDR2 ANQGSEA. V lost 3 bases, J lost 3 bases, and 8 bases lay in between. The CDR3 extends over 13 amino acids. CDR3 protein: CSVEGGANEKLFF. The CDR3 DNA reads TGCAGCGTTGAGGGGGGGGCTAATGAAAAACTGTTTTTT.

The V and J genes are TRBV19 and TRBJ1-6, with a possible D match to TRBD1 (6 bases). CDR1 and CDR2 (germline): LNHDA, SQIVND (reference sequence). The CDR3 totals 14 residues. Deletions cut 2 bases from V and 10 bases from J, with 12 bases between. DNA of the CDR3: TGTGCCAGTAGTATATCCGCAGGGGACTCACCCCTCCACTTT. Residues: CASSISAGDSPLHF.

Here the CDR3 DNA reads TGTGCCAGCAGCGGCGACGGGCAGCCCCAGCATTTT. This translates into CASSGDGQPQHF. The rearrangement joins TRBV9 to TRBJ1-5; no reliable D call. CDR3 size: 12 residues. Looked up from germline, CDR1 is SGDLS and CDR2 is YYNGEE. Trimming took off 3 bases at V and 7 bases at J, with 8 bases between the two ends. The full variable domain, with the rest looked up from reference TRBV9 and TRBJ1-5, is DSGVTQTPKHLITATGQRVTLRCSPRSGDLSVYWYQQSLDQGLQFLIQYYNGEERAKGNILERFSAQQFPDLHSELNLSSLELGDSALYFCASSGDGQPQHFGDGTRLSIL.

The rearrangement links TRBV6-5 to TRBJ1-3; TRBD1 might be the D (5 bases). The CDR3 sequence is 15 residues long. The ends were cut back, 8 bases at V and 2 bases at J, with 16 bases in the middle. Looked up from germline, CDR1 is MNHEY and CDR2 is SVGAGI. The CDR3 region has the DNA TGTGCCAGCGAGCTGAAGGGGACTGCTGGAAACACCATATATTTT. Protein sequence: CASELKGTAGNTIYF.